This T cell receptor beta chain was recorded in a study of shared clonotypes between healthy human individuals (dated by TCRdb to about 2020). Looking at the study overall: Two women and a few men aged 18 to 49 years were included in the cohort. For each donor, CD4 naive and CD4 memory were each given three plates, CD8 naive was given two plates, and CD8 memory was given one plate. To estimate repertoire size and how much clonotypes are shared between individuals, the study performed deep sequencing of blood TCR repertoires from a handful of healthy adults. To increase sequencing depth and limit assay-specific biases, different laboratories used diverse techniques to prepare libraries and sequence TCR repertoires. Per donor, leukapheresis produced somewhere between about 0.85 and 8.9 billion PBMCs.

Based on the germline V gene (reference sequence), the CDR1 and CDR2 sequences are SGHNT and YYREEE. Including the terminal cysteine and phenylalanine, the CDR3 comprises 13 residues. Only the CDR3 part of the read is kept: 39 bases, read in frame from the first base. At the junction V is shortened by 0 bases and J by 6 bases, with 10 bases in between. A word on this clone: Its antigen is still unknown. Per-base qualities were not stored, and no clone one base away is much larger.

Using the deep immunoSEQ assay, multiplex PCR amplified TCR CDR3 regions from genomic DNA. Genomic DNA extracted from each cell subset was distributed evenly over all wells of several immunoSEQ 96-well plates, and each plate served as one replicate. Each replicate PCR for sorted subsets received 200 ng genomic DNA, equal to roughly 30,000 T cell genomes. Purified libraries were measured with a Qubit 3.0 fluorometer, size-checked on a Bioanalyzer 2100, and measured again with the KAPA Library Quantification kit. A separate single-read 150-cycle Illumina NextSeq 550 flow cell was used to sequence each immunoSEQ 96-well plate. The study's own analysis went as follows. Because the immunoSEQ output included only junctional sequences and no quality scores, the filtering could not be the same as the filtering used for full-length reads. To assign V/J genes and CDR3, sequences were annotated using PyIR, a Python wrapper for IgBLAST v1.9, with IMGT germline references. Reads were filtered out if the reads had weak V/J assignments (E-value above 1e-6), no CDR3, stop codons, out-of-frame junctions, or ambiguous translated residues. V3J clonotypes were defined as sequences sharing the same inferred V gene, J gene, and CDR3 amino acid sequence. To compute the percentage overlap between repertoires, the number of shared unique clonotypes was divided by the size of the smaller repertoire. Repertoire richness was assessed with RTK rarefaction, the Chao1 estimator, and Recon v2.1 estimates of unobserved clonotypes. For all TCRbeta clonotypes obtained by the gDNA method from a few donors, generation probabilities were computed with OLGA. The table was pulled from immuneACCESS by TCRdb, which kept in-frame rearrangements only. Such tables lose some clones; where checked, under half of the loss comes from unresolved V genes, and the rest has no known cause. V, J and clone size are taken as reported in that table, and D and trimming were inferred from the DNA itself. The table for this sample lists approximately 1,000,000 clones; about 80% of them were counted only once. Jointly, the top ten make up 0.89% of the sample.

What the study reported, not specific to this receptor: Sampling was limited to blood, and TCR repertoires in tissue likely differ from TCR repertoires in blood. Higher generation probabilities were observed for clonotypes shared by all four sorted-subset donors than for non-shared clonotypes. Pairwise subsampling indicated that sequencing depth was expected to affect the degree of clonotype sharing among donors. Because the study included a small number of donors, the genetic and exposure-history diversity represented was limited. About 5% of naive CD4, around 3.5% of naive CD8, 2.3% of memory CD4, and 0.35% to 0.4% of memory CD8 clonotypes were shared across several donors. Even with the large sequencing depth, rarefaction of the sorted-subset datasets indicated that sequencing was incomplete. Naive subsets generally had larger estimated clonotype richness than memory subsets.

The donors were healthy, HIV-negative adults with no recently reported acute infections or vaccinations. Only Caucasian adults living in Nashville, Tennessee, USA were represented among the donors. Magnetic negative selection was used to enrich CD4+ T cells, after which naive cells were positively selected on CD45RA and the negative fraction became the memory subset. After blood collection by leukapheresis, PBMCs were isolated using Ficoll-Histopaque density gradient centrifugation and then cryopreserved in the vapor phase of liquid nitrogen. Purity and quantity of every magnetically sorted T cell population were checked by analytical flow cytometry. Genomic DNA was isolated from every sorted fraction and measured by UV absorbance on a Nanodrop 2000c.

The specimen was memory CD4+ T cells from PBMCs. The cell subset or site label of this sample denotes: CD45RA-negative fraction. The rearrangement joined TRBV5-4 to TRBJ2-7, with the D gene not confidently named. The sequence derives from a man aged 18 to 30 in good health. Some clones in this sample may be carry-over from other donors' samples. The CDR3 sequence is CASSLEGGAEQYF. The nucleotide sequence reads TGTGCCAGCAGCTTGGAGGGCGGCGCCGAGCAGTACTTC.